These 13 T cell receptor beta chains were all obtained from the same sample, sequenced in a study of T cell responses to AZD1222 COVID-19 vaccine. Clones were read by immunoSEQ multiplex PCR, and TCRdb kept only the in-frame ones, dropping some. This table has approximately 180,000 clones, about nine tenths appearing once. The sample in question was peripheral blood, obtained on day 0 of AZD1222 vaccination. These receptors were collected from an adult in good health.

The rearrangement links TRBV21-1 to TRBJ2-7. TRBV21-1 is a pseudogene segment. This CDR3 comprises 17 residues. The CDR3 nucleotides are TGTGCCAGCAGCAAAGGACGAACGCCCGCGCGATACTACGAGCAGTACTTC. Amino acid sequence: CASSKGRTPARYYEQYF.

The rearrangement uses TRBV4-2 and TRBJ2-1; a weak D match, TRBD2 (6 bases). The germline V and J ends were trimmed by 1 base and 2 bases, with 12 bases remaining between them. Germline V gives CDR1 LGHNA, CDR2 YNFKEQ. The CDR3 extends over 16 amino acids. The CDR3 nucleotides are TGTGCCAGCAGCCAAGTTGCGGGGAAAACCTACAATGAGCAGTTCTTC. Translation: CASSQVAGKTYNEQFF.

By share of the sample, this clone is medium-sized (0.01 to 0.1%). V usage is TRBV7-6 and J usage is TRBJ1-3, with 8 bases aligning to TRBD1. Trimming at V came to 5 bases and at J to 2 bases, leaving 8 bases not matched to a gene. In germline, CDR1 is SGHVS, CDR2 FNYEAQ. The CDR3 runs to 16 residues. The CDR3 bases are TGTGCCAGCAGCCCCGATGAGGGACAGGCTGGAAACACCATATATTTT. It is translated as CASSPDEGQAGNTIYF.

In this sample, this clone turned up a few times. The rearrangement joins TRBV29-1 to TRBJ2-7; D is perhaps TRBD1 (5 bases). V lost 8 bases and J lost 5, with 16 bases in between. CDR1 SQVTM and CDR2 ANQGSEA come from the germline V gene. There are 12 residues in the CDR3. CDR3 sequence reads: CSFSPGIHEQYF. The CDR3 coding sequence is TGCAGCTTTAGTCCAGGGATCCACGAGCAGTACTTC.

The chain links TRBV9 to TRBJ2-7; 9 nucleotides agree with TRBD1. The length of the CDR3 is 13 residues. Per the germline V gene, CDR1 is SGDLS and CDR2 is YYNGEE. V was pared by 3 bases and J by 5 bases, with 3 bases of the junction left unmatched. The chain's CDR3 is CASSADRGDEQYF. In DNA form, the CDR3 reads TGTGCCAGCAGCGCCGACAGGGGGGACGAGCAGTACTTC.

This rearrangement joins TRBV9 to TRBJ2-3, with a tentative D call TRBD1 (5 bases). This CDR3 spans 15 amino acids. Germline CDR1 reads SGDLS; CDR2 reads YYNGEE. Trimming removed 0 bases at V and 0 bases at J, with 8 bases between. The CDR3 nucleotides read TGTGCCAGCAGCGTAGTGGGGCTCAGCACAGATACGCAGTATTTT. This translates into CASSVVGLSTDTQYF. Complete variable domain (other parts from reference TRBV9 and TRBJ2-3): DSGVTQTPKHLITATGQRVTLRCSPRSGDLSVYWYQQSLDQGLQFLIQYYNGEERAKGNILERFSAQQFPDLHSELNLSSLELGDSALYFCASSVVGLSTDTQYFGPGTRLTVL.

This clone was counted once. The same CDR3 also results from other DNA sequences found in this sample. The chain couples TRBV9 to TRBJ2-7; 7 nucleotides agree with TRBD1. This CDR3 has 14 residues. V was pared by 8 bases and J by 2 bases, with 10 bases of the junction left unmatched. From germline, CDR1 is SGDLS and CDR2 YYNGEE. The CDR3 is CASSPGQGAYEQYF. The CDR3 nucleotides read TGTGCCAGTAGTCCTGGGCAGGGGGCCTACGAGCAGTACTTC.

The V gene is TRBV6-5, the J gene TRBJ2-4; no clear D. V was shortened by 7 bases and J by 8 bases, with 15 bases between the two germline ends. This CDR3 has 13 amino acids. The germline gives CDR1 MNHEY, CDR2 SVGAGI. For the CDR3, the DNA is TGTGCCAGCACTCGTTTGGCTTGGGACATTCAGTACTTC. Translated, it gives CASTRLAWDIQYF.

This sequence joins TRBV4-3 and TRBJ2-1; TRBD2 agrees at 9 bases. This CDR3 region has 17 residues. From germline, CDR1 is LGHNA and CDR2 YSLEER. V shed 0 bases and J 8 bases; nucleotides not matched to a gene: 11. CDR3 region: CASSQDPASGGRDEQFF. DNA of the CDR3: TGCGCCAGCAGCCAAGATCCGGCCAGCGGGGGGCGCGATGAGCAGTTCTTC.

V gene TRBV21-1 combines with J gene TRBJ1-5. TRBV21-1 is noted as a pseudogene. This CDR3 region has 14 residues. The CDR3 region is CASTLGTPREPQHF. The CDR3 DNA reads as TGTGCCAGCACCCTCGGGACGCCGAGGGAGCCCCAGCATTTT.

Remarks on this clone: The same CDR3 also results from other DNA sequences found in this sample. The J gene is TRBJ2-2, the V gene TRBV9; maybe TRBD2 (5 bases). The CDR3 has 15 residues. Trimming stripped 0 bases from V and 2 bases from J, with 8 bases between. The germline V gene has CDR1 SGDLS and CDR2 YYNGEE. The chain's CDR3 is CASSVGRLNTGELFF. CDR3 nucleotide sequence: TGTGCCAGCAGCGTAGGCCGACTAAACACCGGGGAGCTGTTTTTT. Drawing the rest from reference TRBV9 and TRBJ2-2, the complete variable domain is DSGVTQTPKHLITATGQRVTLRCSPRSGDLSVYWYQQSLDQGLQFLIQYYNGEERAKGNILERFSAQQFPDLHSELNLSSLELGDSALYFCASSVGRLNTGELFFGEGSRLTVL.

The genes are TRBV19 and TRBJ2-7, with 9 bases fitting TRBD2. The germline V gene encodes CDR1 LNHDA and CDR2 SQIVND (reference sequence). The CDR3 spans 11 residues. After removal of 9 bases from V and 4 bases from J, the junction contained 1 base not matched to a gene. The CDR3 sequence: CASGLAYEQYF. CDR3 bases: TGTGCCAGCGGACTAGCGTACGAGCAGTACTTC.

The chain uses TRBV7-8 and TRBJ2-7; the D is unclear. Germline values: CDR1 SGHVS, CDR2 FQNEAQ. Trimming took off 1 base at V and 3 bases at J, with 10 bases between the two ends. The CDR3 covers 14 residues. This chain's CDR3 is CASSLGVENYEQYF. CDR3 DNA: TGTGCCAGCAGCTTAGGTGTCGAGAACTACGAGCAGTACTTC.